Listed here are 10 T cell receptor beta chains from one sample, sequenced in a study of early T cells in non-severe SARS-CoV-2 infection. TCRdb ran MiXCR on the 5' RACE reads and lists one entry per CDR3 protein. The sample consists of approximately 29,000 distinct CDR3 sequences, 5.5% to 6% of them appearing once. Specimen: whole blood. These receptors came from an adult who was a healthcare worker with PCR-confirmed SARS-CoV-2 infection or an uninfected control (not recorded which).

Here the CDR3 DNA reads TGCAGCGTTGAAGGACAGAGGAACACTGAAGCTTTCTTT. It is translated as CSVEGQRNTEAFF. The chain combines TRBV29-1 with TRBJ1-1, with D possibly being TRBD1 (5 bases). Trimming took off 1 base at V and 1 base at J, with 7 bases between the two ends. This CDR3 contains 13 residues. Germline V gives CDR1 SQVTM, CDR2 ANQGSEA.

This clonotype was counted at least ten times. The chain employs TRBV6-4 and TRBJ2-3, with unresolved D. CDR3 size: 14 residues. Looked up from germline, CDR1 is MRHNA and CDR2 is SNTAGT. V lost 0 bases to trimming and J lost 3 bases, with 7 bases between them. Here the CDR3 reads CASSDSGRTDTQYF. CDR3 sequence (DNA): TGTGCCAGCAGTGACTCGGGCCGAACAGATACGCAGTATTTT.

This clonotype was counted at least ten times. The chain carries TRBV12-3 or TRBV12-4 and TRBJ2-7, with unresolved D. Trimming pared 4 bases from V and 1 base from J, leaving 5 bases between. This CDR3 is 12 amino acids long. The CDR3 nucleotides read TGTGCCAGCAGTTCAGAGTCCTACGAGCAGTACTTC. It specifies CASSSESYEQYF.

This clonotype showed up many times. The chain recombines TRBV27 with TRBJ2-2; TRBD2 matches 8 bases. The CDR3 is made up of 14 amino acids. Germline V gene lookup returns CDR1 MNHEY and CDR2 SMNVEV (reference sequence). J was trimmed by 12 bases and V by 2 bases; bases with no gene match: 8. The CDR3 coding sequence is TGTGCCAGCAGTTTACTAGCGGGTGAGGGGCAGCTGTTTTTT. Translation gives CASSLLAGEGQLFF.

This clonotype was detected ten times or more. In DNA form, the CDR3 reads TGTGCCAGCAGTCGCGGGTTTGGAGGCGAAAAACTGTTTTTT. It encodes CASSRGFGGEKLFF. The rearrangement uses TRBV27 and TRBJ1-4; D remains unclear. This CDR3 is built from 14 residues. Per germline, CDR1 MNHEY and CDR2 SMNVEV (reference sequence). Trimming took off 5 bases at V and 8 bases at J, with 15 bases between the two ends.

This clonotype has a count of ten or more. This chain links TRBV18 with TRBJ2-1, with 7 bases aligning to TRBD1. Germline CDR1 and CDR2: KGHSH and LQKENI. V lost 3 bases to trimming and J lost 5 bases; unmatched junction nucleotides: 4. The CDR3 covers 14 residues. The CDR3 DNA follows: TGTGCCAGCTCACCTCGTGACAGGGACAATGAGCAGTTCTTC. Amino acid sequence: CASSPRDRDNEQFF. The full variable domain, in which reference TRBV18 and TRBJ2-1 provide the parts outside the CDR3, is NAGVMQNPRHLVRRRGQEARLRCSPMKGHSHVYWYRQLPEEGLKFMVYLQKENIIDESGMPKERFSAEFPKEGPSILRIQQVVRGDSAAYFCASSPRDRDNEQFFGPGTRLTVL.

This clonotype was observed at least ten times. As DNA, the CDR3 is TGTGCCAGCAGCCCCAAGGGTATCGGCAATCAGCCCCAGCATTTT. It codes for CASSPKGIGNQPQHF. The genes are TRBV12-3 or TRBV12-4 and TRBJ1-5; unclear D gene. CDR3 length: 15 residues. Between the trimmed V and J ends, which lost 6 bases and 2 bases, there was a span of 14 bases.

This clonotype was seen at least ten times. The rearrangement uses TRBV12-3 or TRBV12-4 and TRBJ2-5; 9 bases fit TRBD1. V was clipped by 4 bases and J by 3 bases; unmatched bases: 6. The CDR3 runs to 15 residues. CDR3 bases: TGTGCCAGCAGTTCGTCACAGGGGGCAGAAGAGACCCAGTACTTC. It translates to CASSSSQGAEETQYF.

This clonotype is termed medium-sized (0.01 to 0.1%). CDR3 loop: CASSPAAKNIQYF. The CDR3 DNA reads as TGTGCCAGCAGCCCTGCGGCCAAAAACATTCAGTACTTC. The rearrangement uses TRBV12-3 or TRBV12-4 and TRBJ2-4; D not certain. Trimming stripped 6 bases from V and 1 base from J, with 7 bases between. This CDR3 contains 13 residues.

This clonotype was counted ten times or more. The DNA for the CDR3 is TGTGCCAGCAGCTTCAGGTCGAACACCGGGGAGCTGTTTTTT. This sequence encodes CASSFRSNTGELFF. The rearrangement joins TRBV7-9 to TRBJ2-2; no clear D. The V and J ends lost 3 bases and 0 bases respectively, with 5 bases between them. From germline, CDR1 is SEHNR and CDR2 FQNEAQ (reference sequence). This CDR3 is built from 14 residues. The whole variable domain, filled in from reference TRBV7-9 and TRBJ2-2, reads DTGVSQNPRHKITKRGQNVTFRCDPISEHNRLYWYRQTLGQGPEFLTYFQNEAQLEKSRLLSDRFSAERPKGSFSTLEIQRTEQGDSAMYLCASSFRSNTGELFFGEGSRLTVL.